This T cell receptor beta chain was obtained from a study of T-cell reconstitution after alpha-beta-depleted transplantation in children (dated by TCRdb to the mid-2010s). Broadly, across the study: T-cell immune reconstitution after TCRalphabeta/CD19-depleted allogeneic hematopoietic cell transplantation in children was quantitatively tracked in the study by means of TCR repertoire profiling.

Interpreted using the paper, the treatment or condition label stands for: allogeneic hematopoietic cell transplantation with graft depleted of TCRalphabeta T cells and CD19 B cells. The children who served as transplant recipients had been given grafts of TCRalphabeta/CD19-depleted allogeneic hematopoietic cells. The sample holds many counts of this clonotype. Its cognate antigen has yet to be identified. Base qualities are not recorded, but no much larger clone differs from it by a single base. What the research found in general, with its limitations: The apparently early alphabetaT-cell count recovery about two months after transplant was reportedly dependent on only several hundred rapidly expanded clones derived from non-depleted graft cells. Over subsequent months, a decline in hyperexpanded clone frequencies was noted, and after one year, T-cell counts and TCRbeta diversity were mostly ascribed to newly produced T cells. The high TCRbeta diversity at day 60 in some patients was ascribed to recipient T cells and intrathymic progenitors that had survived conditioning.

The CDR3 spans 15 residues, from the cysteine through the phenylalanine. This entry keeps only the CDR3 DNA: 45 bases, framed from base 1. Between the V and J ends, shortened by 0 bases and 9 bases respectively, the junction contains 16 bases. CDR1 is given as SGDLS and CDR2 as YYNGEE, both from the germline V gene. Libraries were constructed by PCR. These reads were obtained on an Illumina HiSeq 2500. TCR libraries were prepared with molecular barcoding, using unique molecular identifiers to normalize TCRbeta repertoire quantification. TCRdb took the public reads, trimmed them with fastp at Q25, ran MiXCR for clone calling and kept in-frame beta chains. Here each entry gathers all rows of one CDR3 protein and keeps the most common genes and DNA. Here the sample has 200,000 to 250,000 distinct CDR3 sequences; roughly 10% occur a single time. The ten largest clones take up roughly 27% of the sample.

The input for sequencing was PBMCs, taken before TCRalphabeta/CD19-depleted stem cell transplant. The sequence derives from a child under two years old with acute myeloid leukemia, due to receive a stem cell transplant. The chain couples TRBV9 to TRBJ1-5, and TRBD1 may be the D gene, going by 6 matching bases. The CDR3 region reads CASSVADRRRRPQHF. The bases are TGTGCCAGCAGCGTAGCAGACAGGAGACGGAGGCCCCAGCATTTT.